The next 32 T cell receptor beta chains were all read from a single sample in a study of control samples from healthy donors and cancer patients. This table comes from immunoSEQ multiplex PCR, and its TCRdb copy is limited to in-frame clones, with some not included. Found here are some 120,000 clones, roughly nine tenths of them singletons; the top ten hold less than 9.5%. The sequenced sample consisted of blood. These receptors all stem from a woman aged 18 to 35 in good health.

The CDR3 loop reads CASSEDRSSYNSPLHF. The CDR3 coding sequence is TGCGCCAGCAGCGAGGACCGTAGCTCCTATAATTCACCCCTCCACTTT. The chain employs TRBV5-1 and TRBJ1-6; no reliable D call. CDR3 length: 16 residues. The V gene lost 4 bases and the J gene lost 0 bases, with 11 bases spanning the gap. CDR1 SGHRS and CDR2 YFSETQ come from the germline V gene.

The rearrangement joins TRBV6-2 or TRBV6-3 to TRBJ2-3; 8 bases agree with TRBD1. CDR1 MNHEY and CDR2 SVGEGT come from the germline V gene. The CDR3 is 16 residues long. With 0 bases clipped from V and 4 bases from J, the junction kept 6 bases outside the gene matches. The DNA for the CDR3 is TGTGCCAGCAGTTACTCGGCAGGGGGCTTTTCAGATACGCAGTATTTT. Its translation: CASSYSAGGFSDTQYF.

V is TRBV27 and J is TRBJ2-2; the D is unclear. With 5 bases removed from V and 4 bases from J, the gap between germline ends came to 14 bases. This CDR3 comprises 15 residues. Per germline, CDR1 MNHEY and CDR2 SMNVEV (reference sequence). In DNA form, the CDR3 reads TGTGCCAGCAGTCTGGCCCCCTCGAGCACCGGGGAGCTGTTTTTT. Protein sequence: CASSLAPSSTGELFF.

Only a few counts were recorded for this clone. The V gene is TRBV21-1, the J gene TRBJ2-7; TRBD2, the table's D call, was not compared with the DNA. TRBV21-1 is a pseudogene. The CDR3 is 14 amino acids. The CDR3 reads CAGRTTGTSAEQYF. The CDR3 DNA reads TGTGCCGGGCGGACTACCGGGACTAGCGCCGAGCAGTACTTC.

The chain joins TRBV11-2 to TRBJ1-1, with D uncertain. The CDR3 length is 16 residues. Trimming removed 1 base at V and 1 base at J, with 13 bases between. Germline V CDR1 and CDR2: SGHAT, FQNNGV. CDR3 residues: CASSLVPTSPNTEAFF. DNA for the CDR3: TGTGCCAGCAGCTTAGTCCCAACCTCCCCGAACACTGAAGCTTTCTTT.

The rearrangement links TRBV7-2 to TRBJ1-2; 10 nucleotides match TRBD1. The V and J ends lost 3 bases and 8 bases, in that order; junction bases with no gene match: 9. The CDR3 contains 15 residues. Germline loops: CDR1 SGHTA, CDR2 FQGNSA. CDR3 sequence: CASSFLGQGMRGYTF. The CDR3 bases are TGTGCCAGCAGCTTTCTGGGACAGGGGATGAGGGGCTACACCTTC.

The chain combines TRBV6-2 or TRBV6-3 with TRBJ1-5; 9 nucleotides agree with TRBD1. Looked up from germline, CDR1 is MNHEY and CDR2 is SVGEGT. The CDR3 loop spans 19 amino acids. The V and J ends lost 2 bases and 6 bases, in that order; junction bases with no gene match: 17. Here the CDR3 reads CASSYDQRQGGKWGQPQHF. In DNA form, the CDR3 reads TGTGCCAGCAGTTACGACCAAAGACAGGGGGGCAAATGGGGTCAGCCCCAGCATTTT.

This clone showed up just a few times. The rearrangement joins TRBV5-1 to TRBJ1-2, with 8 bases identical to TRBD1. Losses at the gene ends were 4 bases for V and 6 bases for J; bases not matched to a gene: 11. Germline V gene sequence: CDR1 SGHRS, CDR2 YFSETQ. The CDR3 totals 15 residues. CDR3 loop: CASSVWTGRGDGYTF. CDR3 DNA sequence: TGCGCCAGCAGCGTGTGGACAGGGAGGGGGGATGGCTACACCTTC. Using reference TRBV5-1 and TRBJ1-2 for the parts outside the CDR3, the full variable domain is KAGVTQTPRYLIKTRGQQVTLSCSPISGHRSVSWYQQTPGQGLQFLFEYFSETQRNKGNFPGRFSGRQFSNSRSEMNVSTLELGDSALYLCASSVWTGRGDGYTFGSGTRLTVV.

The chain recombines TRBV10-3 with TRBJ2-2; D tentatively fits TRBD1 or TRBD2 (5 bases each). The germline V and J ends were trimmed by 4 bases and 2 bases, with 14 bases remaining between them. Germline V gives CDR1 ENHRY, CDR2 SYGVKD. The CDR3 totals 16 residues. The CDR3 loop reads CAISVAVGPNTGELFF. The CDR3, as DNA: TGTGCCATCAGTGTGGCGGTGGGACCAAACACCGGGGAGCTGTTTTTT.

V and J are TRBV10-3 and TRBJ2-7, with D possibly TRBD2 on 5 matching bases. Germline CDR1 ENHRY, CDR2 SYGVKD. CDR3 length: 11 amino acids. Deletions cut 11 bases from V and 4 bases from J, with 12 bases between. The CDR3 nucleotides read TGTGCCGCCTCGACGGGGTACGAGCAGTACTTC. Translation gives CAASTGYEQYF.

The chain employs TRBV4-3 and TRBJ2-7; D is undetermined. The CDR3 runs 13 residues. Germline V gene sequence: CDR1 LGHNA, CDR2 YSLEER. Trimming took 0 bases from V and 4 from J, leaving 7 bases between them. The CDR3, as DNA: TGCGCCAGCAGCCAAGAGGTGGGGTACGAGCAGTACTTC. The encoded protein is CASSQEVGYEQYF.

The J gene is TRBJ1-1, the V gene TRBV4-3; 7 nucleotides match TRBD1. The ends lost 1 base at V and 4 bases at J; junction bases unmatched: 6. The germline gives CDR1 LGHNA, CDR2 YSLEER. The CDR3 has 15 residues. The CDR3 region is CASSQAPQGITEAFF. The CDR3 region has the DNA TGCGCCAGCAGCCAAGCTCCACAGGGGATCACTGAAGCTTTCTTT.

V and J are TRBV19 and TRBJ1-1; D unclear. This CDR3 spans 13 amino acids. The V end lost 3 bases, the J end lost 1 base, and 6 bases lay between the germline ends. The V gene's germline CDR1 is LNHDA and CDR2 SQIVND (reference sequence). CDR3 DNA sequence: TGTGCCAGTAGTATTGGCACGAACACTGAAGCTTTCTTT. It codes for CASSIGTNTEAFF.

CDR3 nucleotide sequence: TGTGCCACCAGCAGATCCGGGACAGGGATCTACTATGGCTACACCTTC. Translation: CATSRSGTGIYYGYTF. V usage is TRBV15 and J usage is TRBJ1-2, with 9 bases identical to TRBD1. Germline V lookup: CDR1 LNHNV, CDR2 YYDKDF (reference sequence). The ends lost 2 bases at V and 3 bases at J; junction bases unmatched: 7. The CDR3 totals 16 residues.

This chain uses TRBV7-2 with TRBJ1-1; D is ambiguous. Looked up from germline, CDR1 is SGHTA and CDR2 is FQGNSA. V lost 3 bases, J lost 8 bases, and 10 bases lay in between. This CDR3 spans 12 amino acids. CDR3 DNA sequence: TGTGCCAGCAGCTTGTTGGGCAGGGAAGCTTTCTTT. Translation gives CASSLLGREAFF.

Notes on this clone: A much larger clone is a single base away; this may be a read error. The sample carries other DNA sequences with the same CDR3. The rearrangement joins TRBV7-2 to TRBJ1-2, with D unresolved. V gave up 2 bases and J gave up 5 bases, with 6 bases separating them. The CDR3 has 12 residues. CDR1 is SGHTA, CDR2 FQGNSA, per germline. This chain's CDR3 is CASSLRTYGYTF. The CDR3 region has the DNA TGTGCCAGCAGCTTAAGGACTTATGGCTACACCTTC.

The V call is TRBV5-1, the J call TRBJ1-1; 10 positions agree with TRBD1. The germline gives CDR1 SGHRS, CDR2 YFSETQ. CDR3 length: 16 residues. V was pared by 2 bases and J by 5 bases, with 9 bases of the junction left unmatched. CDR3 DNA: TGCGCCAGCAGCTTCCCCCCGGGACAGGGGACAACTGAAGCTTTCTTT. Its protein product is CASSFPPGQGTTEAFF.

This clone was seen a single time. V and J are TRBV4-3 and TRBJ1-1; D is ambiguous. Trimming took off 4 bases at V and 7 bases at J, with 22 bases between the two ends. The CDR3 length is 16 residues. CDR1 and CDR2 (germline): LGHNA, YSLEER. CDR3: CASSPRGGPTPFEAFF. CDR3 nucleotides: TGCGCCAGCAGCCCACGAGGCGGGCCTACCCCGTTTGAAGCTTTCTTT.

V and J are TRBV18 and TRBJ2-2; TRBD1 aligns across 9 bases. Unmatched junction bases numbered 5, after V lost 0 bases and J lost 3 bases. Germline V lookup: CDR1 KGHSH, CDR2 LQKENI. This CDR3 is built from 17 residues. Written as DNA, the CDR3 is TGTGCCAGCTCACCACCGGGACAGGGCATTGACACCGGGGAGCTGTTTTTT. It yields the protein CASSPPGQGIDTGELFF.

The J gene is TRBJ2-3, the V gene TRBV18, with no clear D. The V and J ends lost 6 bases and 2 bases respectively, with 9 bases between them. This CDR3 spans 13 amino acids. Germline loops: CDR1 KGHSH, CDR2 LQKENI. The CDR3 spells CASSPPVTDTQYF. CDR3 nucleotide sequence: TGTGCCAGCTCCCCCCCCGTCACAGATACGCAGTATTTT.

J is TRBJ1-1 and V is TRBV19; a weak D match, TRBD1 (5 bases). From germline, CDR1 is LNHDA and CDR2 SQIVND (reference sequence). Trimming left V 3 bases short and J 6 bases short, with 20 bases between. This CDR3 is built from 16 residues. The CDR3 DNA is TGTGCCAGTAGTATTCAACTTCTCTTTGGGGCCGCTGAAGCTTTCTTT. The encoded protein is CASSIQLLFGAAEAFF.

This clone was picked up one time. The V call is TRBV24-1, the J call TRBJ2-3, with D perhaps TRBD2 (5 bases). CDR1 and CDR2 (germline): KGHDR, SFDVKD. V dropped 8 bases and J dropped 3 bases, with 11 bases sitting between them. The length of the CDR3 is 13 residues. The CDR3 nucleotides read TGTGCCACCAAACGCGGGTCTACAGATACGCAGTATTTT. Translated, it gives CATKRGSTDTQYF.

This chain joins TRBV3-1 (or the pseudogene TRBV3-2) and TRBJ2-5; TRBD2 aligns across 8 bases. CDR1 and CDR2 from the germline V gene are LGHDT and YNNKEL (reference sequence). This CDR3 is built from 20 residues. V was pared by 0 bases and J by 2 bases, with 17 bases of the junction left unmatched. The CDR3, as DNA: TGTGCCAGCAGCCAAGAGAGGCGGGGTAGCGGGGTGGGTAAACAAGAGACCCAGTACTTC. Amino acids: CASSQERRGSGVGKQETQYF.

By proportion, this clone is medium-sized. The chain is built from TRBV3-1 (or the pseudogene TRBV3-2) and TRBJ2-5, with 8 positions matching TRBD2. CDR3 length: 16 residues. Unmatched junction bases numbered 9, after V lost 3 bases and J lost 3 bases. Germline CDR1 and CDR2: LGHDT and YNNKEL (reference sequence). DNA of the CDR3: TGTGCCAGCAGCCATATGGCTAGCGGGTATAAAGAGACCCAGTACTTC. Its translation is CASSHMASGYKETQYF.

The rearrangement joins TRBV7-9 to TRBJ1-1, with 7 bases aligning to TRBD1. Germline V lookup: CDR1 SEHNR, CDR2 FQNEAQ (reference sequence). The CDR3 contains 15 residues. J lost 2 bases, V lost 5 bases, and 8 bases had no gene match. The CDR3 spells CASSHRDSKNTEAFF. DNA of the CDR3: TGTGCCAGCAGCCACCGGGACAGTAAAAACACTGAAGCTTTCTTT.

This clone is a singleton in its sample. The chain employs TRBV11-3 and TRBJ2-3; 10 bases align to TRBD1. This CDR3 has 15 residues. The germline CDR1 and CDR2 sequences are SGHNT and YENEEA. Losses at the gene ends were 5 bases for V and 2 bases for J; bases not matched to a gene: 4. DNA of the CDR3: TGTGCCAGCAGCCCCGGGACAGGGGTCACAGATACGCAGTATTTT. This codes for CASSPGTGVTDTQYF.

The V call is TRBV6-5, the J call TRBJ1-1, with 12 nucleotides matching TRBD1. V gave up 4 bases and J gave up 6 bases; unmatched junction bases: 3. In germline, CDR1 is MNHEY, CDR2 SVGAGI. This CDR3 has 14 residues. The CDR3 sequence: CASSSGQGASEAFF. CDR3 coding DNA: TGTGCCAGCAGTTCGGGACAGGGGGCCTCTGAAGCTTTCTTT.

The chain links TRBV2 to TRBJ2-5; TRBD2 agrees at 12 bases. V was clipped by 6 bases and J by 5 bases; unmatched bases: 7. The CDR3 contains 15 residues. In germline, CDR1 is SNHLY, CDR2 FYNNEI. CDR3 amino acids: CASSGTSGHMETQYF. DNA for the CDR3: TGTGCCAGCAGCGGGACTAGCGGGCACATGGAGACCCAGTACTTC. Looking up the rest from reference TRBV2 and TRBJ2-5 gives the full variable domain: EPEVTQTPSHQVTQMGQEVILRCVPISNHLYFYWYRQILGQKVEFLVSFYNNEISEKSEIFDDQFSVERPDGSNFTLKIRSTKLEDSAMYFCASSGTSGHMETQYFGPGTRLLVL.

V is TRBV2 and J is TRBJ1-5, with D perhaps TRBD1 (6 bases). CDR3 length: 16 amino acids. V lost 2 bases, J lost 2 bases, and 13 bases lay in between. Looked up from germline, CDR1 is SNHLY and CDR2 is FYNNEI. The CDR3 nucleotides are TGTGCCAGCAGTGAATCTGGGGAGGGGGGCAATCAGCCCCAGCATTTT. Its protein is CASSESGEGGNQPQHF.

This clone was observed a single time. The V and J genes are TRBV28 and TRBJ2-1; D gene uncertain. The CDR3 length is 15 residues. Germline V gene lookup returns CDR1 MDHEN and CDR2 SYDVKM. V lost 3 bases to trimming and J lost 4 bases, with 13 bases between them. The CDR3 protein is CASSFSADPYNEQFF. The DNA of the CDR3 is TGTGCCAGCAGTTTCTCGGCGGATCCTTACAATGAGCAGTTCTTC.

The chain employs TRBV27 and TRBJ2-7, with 9 bases fitting TRBD1. This CDR3 spans 15 amino acids. The ends lost 5 bases at V and 5 bases at J; junction bases unmatched: 10. In germline, CDR1 is MNHEY, CDR2 SMNVEV (reference sequence). CDR3 in DNA: TGTGCCAGCAGTGGACTAGGACAGGGGTACGACGAGCAGTACTTC. It encodes CASSGLGQGYDEQYF.

The gene calls are TRBV6-2 or TRBV6-3 and TRBJ2-5; tentative D call: TRBD2 (6 bases). CDR3 size: 15 residues. V gave up 4 bases and J gave up 4 bases, with 16 bases separating them. CDR1 is MNHEY, CDR2 SVGEGT, per germline. CDR3 protein: CASSLVVSSVETQYF. In nucleotides, the CDR3 is TGTGCCAGCAGTTTGGTGGTTTCTAGCGTAGAGACCCAGTACTTC.